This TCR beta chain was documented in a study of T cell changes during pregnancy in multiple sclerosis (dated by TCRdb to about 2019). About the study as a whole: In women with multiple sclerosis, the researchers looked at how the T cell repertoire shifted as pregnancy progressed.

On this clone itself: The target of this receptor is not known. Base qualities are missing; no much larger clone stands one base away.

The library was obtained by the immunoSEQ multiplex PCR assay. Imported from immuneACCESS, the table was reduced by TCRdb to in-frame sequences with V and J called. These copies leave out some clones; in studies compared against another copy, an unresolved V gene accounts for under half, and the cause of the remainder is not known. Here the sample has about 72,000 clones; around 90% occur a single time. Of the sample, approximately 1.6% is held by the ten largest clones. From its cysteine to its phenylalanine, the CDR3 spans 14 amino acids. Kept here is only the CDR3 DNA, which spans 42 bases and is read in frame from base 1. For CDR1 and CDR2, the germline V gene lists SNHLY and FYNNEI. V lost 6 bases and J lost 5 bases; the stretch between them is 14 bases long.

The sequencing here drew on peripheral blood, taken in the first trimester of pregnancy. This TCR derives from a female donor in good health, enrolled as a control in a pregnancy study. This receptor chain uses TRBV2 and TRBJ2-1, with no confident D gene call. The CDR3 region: CASRVRLLHNEQFF. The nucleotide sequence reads TGTGCCAGCAGGGTACGACTCCTACACAATGAGCAGTTCTTC. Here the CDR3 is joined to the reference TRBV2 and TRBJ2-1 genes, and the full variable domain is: EPEVTQTPSHQVTQMGQEVILRCVPISNHLYFYWYRQILGQKVEFLVSFYNNEISEKSEIFDDQFSVERPDGSNFTLKIRSTKLEDSAMYFCASRVRLLHNEQFFGPGTRLTVL.